The clone carrying this T cell receptor (beta chain) was detected ten times or more. TCRdb re-clonotyped the PCR reads via MiXCR. This table holds approximately 86,000 clones, around an eighth found once. The data originate from a study of metastatic and nonmetastatic thyroid tumors. Trimming took 4 bases from V and 2 from J; bases not matched to a gene: 7. The CDR3 covers 16 residues. Germline CDR1 reads SGHTS; CDR2 reads YDEGEE. Thyroid surgery was performed in patients who had received no treatment beforehand. This sequence originates from a female donor with papillary thyroid cancer or a benign thyroid nodule (not recorded which). Some clones in this sample may be carry-over from other donors' samples. This chain uses TRBV5-8 with TRBJ2-1, with 9 bases aligning to TRBD2. The sequenced material came from tumor tissue. In nucleotides, the CDR3 is TGTGCCAGCAGCACCTCAAGCGGGAGGCCCTACAATGAGCAGTTCTTC. This gives the protein CASSTSSGRPYNEQFF.